These 20 T cell receptor beta chains originate from one sample sequenced in a study of blood T cell repertoires in COVID-19. TCRdb keeps only in-frame clones here, not all; method: immunoSEQ multiplex PCR. In the table there are about 160,000 clones, around 92% of which are singletons. Sequenced material: peripheral blood. Receptor source: a man aged 25-40 years with COVID-19, enrolled during active disease.

This chain connects TRBV28 to TRBJ1-5, with TRBD1 as a possible D gene (6 bases). V was shortened by 8 bases and J by 6 bases, with 23 bases between the two germline ends. The CDR3 is made up of 16 amino acids. The germline V gene has CDR1 MDHEN and CDR2 SYDVKM. CDR3 coding DNA: TGTGCCAGCCGTCTTCCCGTACAGGGTAGGAGTCAGCCCCAGCATTTT. This translates into CASRLPVQGRSQPQHF.

The chain employs TRBV27 and TRBJ2-2, with D maybe TRBD2 (6 bases). Germline-derived CDR1 and CDR2 are MNHEY and SMNVEV (reference sequence). The CDR3 length is 14 residues. V was clipped by 2 bases and J by 6 bases, with 10 bases between them. In nucleotides, the CDR3 is TGTGCCAGCAGTTTAATGGGGGGATCCGGGGAGCTGTTTTTT. Translation: CASSLMGGSGELFF.

J is TRBJ1-6 and V is TRBV28, with TRBD1 identical over 7 bases. The CDR3 runs to 14 residues. Germline assignment: CDR1 MDHEN and CDR2 SYDVKM. After removal of 8 bases from V and 6 bases from J, the junction contained 7 bases not matched to a gene. Here the CDR3 reads CASLTGYFNSPLHF. CDR3 in DNA: TGTGCCAGCCTGACAGGGTACTTTAATTCACCCCTCCACTTT.

CDR3 in DNA: TGTGCCAGCAGCCACAGGGATCAGCCCCAGCATTTT. Its protein product is CASSHRDQPQHF. V and J are TRBV6-2 or TRBV6-3 and TRBJ1-5; a weak D match, TRBD1 (6 bases). Germline V lookup: CDR1 MNHEY, CDR2 SVGEGT. V lost 6 bases to trimming and J lost 5 bases, with 8 bases between them. The CDR3 extends over 12 amino acids.

The chain employs TRBV27 and TRBJ1-5, with 11 bases lining up with TRBD1. The germline gives CDR1 MNHEY, CDR2 SMNVEV (reference sequence). V shed 9 bases, J shed 6 bases, and the junction held 4 bases outside the gene matches. The CDR3 loop spans 13 amino acids. The CDR3 spells CASSDRGPQPQHF. In nucleotides, the CDR3 is TGTGCCAGTTCGGACAGGGGGCCTCAGCCCCAGCATTTT.

The rearrangement uses TRBV15 and TRBJ2-1; 11 nucleotides line up with TRBD2. The CDR3 runs 15 residues. Germline trimming cut 5 bases from V and 4 bases from J; bases unmatched to any gene: 4. CDR1 is LNHNV and CDR2 is YYDKDF in the germline V gene (reference sequence). CDR3 sequence (DNA): TGTGCCACCAGCTTGGGACTAGCGGAGTACAATGAGCAGTTCTTC. Its translation is CATSLGLAEYNEQFF.

V is TRBV2 and J is TRBJ2-1; TRBD1 matches 9 bases. The junction had 11 bases not matched to a gene; V was cut back by 1 base and J by 7 bases. Looked up from germline, CDR1 is SNHLY and CDR2 is FYNNEI. The CDR3 contains 17 residues. The CDR3 sequence is CASSEGFGTGPRNEQFF. Here the CDR3 DNA reads TGTGCCAGCAGTGAAGGGTTCGGGACAGGGCCCCGGAATGAGCAGTTCTTC.

J is TRBJ2-5 and V is TRBV12-5; tentatively, D is TRBD2 (5 bases). Germline lookup yields CDR1 LGHNT and CDR2 FRNRAP. The CDR3 is 14 residues long. V lost 2 bases and J 5 bases, leaving 12 bases between the germline ends. The DNA of the CDR3 is TGTGCTAGTGGTTTGCCACAACTAGGGGAGACCCAGTACTTC. It translates to CASGLPQLGETQYF.

This clone was seen a single time. The gene calls are TRBV19 and TRBJ2-6; a weak D match, TRBD2 (5 bases). Germline CDR1 is LNHDA and CDR2 is SQIVND (reference sequence). V lost 4 bases, J lost 4 bases, and 8 bases lay in between. The length of the CDR3 is 14 residues. The CDR3 bases are TGTGCCAGTAGTAGAGGGTACGGGGCCAACGTCCTGACTTTC. This codes for CASSRGYGANVLTF.

The rearrangement joins TRBV19 to TRBJ1-5, with a tentative D call TRBD1 (6 bases). CDR3 size: 15 residues. Germline V CDR1 and CDR2: LNHDA, SQIVND (reference sequence). Trimming shortened V by 9 bases and J by 0 bases, and 15 bases separated the two germline ends. The DNA for the CDR3 is TGTGCCAGCAGAACTCAGGGGACTAGCAATCAGCCCCAGCATTTT. The encoded protein is CASRTQGTSNQPQHF.

The chain carries TRBV11-2 and TRBJ2-3; 7 nucleotides agree with TRBD2. V gave up 5 bases and J gave up 1 base; unmatched junction bases: 9. CDR1 and CDR2 (germline): SGHAT, FQNNGV. This CDR3 has 16 amino acids. The CDR3 DNA follows: TGTGCCAGCAGCCCGGGGGGACTCGGAGGCACAGATACGCAGTATTTT. As protein: CASSPGGLGGTDTQYF.

The chain is built from TRBV4-1 and TRBJ1-6; D remains ambiguous. The CDR3 is 15 residues long. Germline CDR1 is MGHRA and CDR2 is YSYEKL. V lost 0 bases to trimming and J lost 9 bases, with 12 bases between them. The CDR3 coding sequence is TGCGCCAGCAGCCAAGACGGGTTGGGAGGTTCACCCCTCCACTTT. It translates to CASSQDGLGGSPLHF.

V usage is TRBV7-2 and J usage is TRBJ1-2; 8 positions match TRBD1. The CDR3 totals 13 residues. CDR1 and CDR2 (germline): SGHTA, FQGNSA. V shed 4 bases, J shed 7 bases, and the junction held 5 bases outside the gene matches. The CDR3 nucleotides read TGTGCCAGCAGCTCGGGACAGGCGTTTGGCTACACCTTC. Amino acid sequence: CASSSGQAFGYTF.

The chain is built from TRBV5-5 and TRBJ1-5, with TRBD1 matching 10 bases. The CDR3 is 18 amino acids. The germline CDR1 and CDR2 sequences are SGHKS and YYEKEE (reference sequence). J lost 4 bases, V lost 4 bases, and 14 bases had no gene match. In DNA, the CDR3 is TGTGCCAGCAGCCCTAATCTGGTCGGGACAGGGGAGAATCAGCCCCAGCATTTT. It is translated as CASSPNLVGTGENQPQHF.

The CDR3 DNA follows: TGTGCCAGCAGCTTCTCGGTCCAAGGGGACACTGAAGCTTTCTTT. It translates to CASSFSVQGDTEAFF. The V call is TRBV7-9, the J call TRBJ1-1; D perhaps matches TRBD1 (5 bases). The CDR3 is made up of 15 amino acids. V lost 3 bases and J lost 3, with 14 bases in between. Germline V gene lookup returns CDR1 SEHNR and CDR2 FQNEAQ (reference sequence).

V and J are TRBV2 and TRBJ1-6; 10 nucleotides line up with TRBD1. J gave up 8 bases and V 6 bases, and 13 bases lay outside the gene matches. The CDR3 contains 17 residues. Germline V CDR1 and CDR2: SNHLY, FYNNEI. CDR3 in DNA: TGTGCCAGCAGCCCCCCCGGGACAGGGGTCTCCTATTCACCCCTCCACTTT. It is translated as CASSPPGTGVSYSPLHF.

CDR3 DNA sequence: TGTGCCAGTAGTTCCTCCGGGACTAGCGGGCTCTACGAGCAGTACTTC. Protein product: CASSSSGTSGLYEQYF. The chain links TRBV19 to TRBJ2-7, with 12 positions matching TRBD2. The J segment lost 3 bases and the V segment lost 5 bases, leaving 8 bases of the junction unmatched. The length of the CDR3 is 16 residues. Germline assignment: CDR1 LNHDA and CDR2 SQIVND (reference sequence).

This clone appeared a few times. The chain links TRBV10-3 to TRBJ2-7, with 14 bases identical to TRBD2. The CDR3 sequence is 16 residues long. Trimming took 3 bases from V and 3 from J; bases not matched to a gene: 4. Germline V lookup: CDR1 ENHRY, CDR2 SYGVKD. For the CDR3, the DNA is TGTGCCATCAGTGAATCCGGGACTAGCGGGGGCTACGAGCAGTACTTC. As protein: CAISESGTSGGYEQYF.

This clone was counted between two and nine times. The V gene is TRBV12-5, the J gene TRBJ2-5, with 12 nucleotides matching TRBD1. Unmatched junction bases numbered 5, after V lost 4 bases and J lost 5 bases. The germline CDR1 and CDR2 sequences are LGHNT and FRNRAP. The CDR3 contains 15 residues. CDR3 loop: CASGSGTGGIETQYF. The CDR3 coding sequence is TGTGCTAGTGGTTCCGGGACAGGGGGCATCGAGACCCAGTACTTC.

The chain links TRBV5-8 to TRBJ1-5; weak D call: TRBD1 (5 bases). The length of the CDR3 is 11 residues. V lost 3 bases, J lost 9 bases, and 7 bases lay in between. Germline assignment: CDR1 SGHTS and CDR2 YDEGEE. The CDR3 DNA follows: TGTGCCAGCAGCTGGGGGGGGCCCCAGCATTTT. Translating it yields CASSWGGPQHF.